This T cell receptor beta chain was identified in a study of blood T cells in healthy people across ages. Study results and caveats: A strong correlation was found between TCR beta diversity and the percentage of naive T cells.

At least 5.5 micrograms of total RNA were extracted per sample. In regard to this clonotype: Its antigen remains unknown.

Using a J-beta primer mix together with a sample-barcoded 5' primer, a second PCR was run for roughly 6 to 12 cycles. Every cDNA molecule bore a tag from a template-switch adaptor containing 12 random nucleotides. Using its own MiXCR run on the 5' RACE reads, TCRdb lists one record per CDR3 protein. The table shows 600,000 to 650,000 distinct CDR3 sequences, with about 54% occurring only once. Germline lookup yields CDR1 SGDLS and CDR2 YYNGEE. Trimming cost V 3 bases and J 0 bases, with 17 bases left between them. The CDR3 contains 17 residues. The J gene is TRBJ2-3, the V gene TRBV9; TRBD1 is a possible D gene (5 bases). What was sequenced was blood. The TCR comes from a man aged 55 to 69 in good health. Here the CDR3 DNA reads TGTGCCAGCAGCGACATGAAGCAGGGTACTAGCACAGATACGCAGTATTTT. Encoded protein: CASSDMKQGTSTDTQYF.